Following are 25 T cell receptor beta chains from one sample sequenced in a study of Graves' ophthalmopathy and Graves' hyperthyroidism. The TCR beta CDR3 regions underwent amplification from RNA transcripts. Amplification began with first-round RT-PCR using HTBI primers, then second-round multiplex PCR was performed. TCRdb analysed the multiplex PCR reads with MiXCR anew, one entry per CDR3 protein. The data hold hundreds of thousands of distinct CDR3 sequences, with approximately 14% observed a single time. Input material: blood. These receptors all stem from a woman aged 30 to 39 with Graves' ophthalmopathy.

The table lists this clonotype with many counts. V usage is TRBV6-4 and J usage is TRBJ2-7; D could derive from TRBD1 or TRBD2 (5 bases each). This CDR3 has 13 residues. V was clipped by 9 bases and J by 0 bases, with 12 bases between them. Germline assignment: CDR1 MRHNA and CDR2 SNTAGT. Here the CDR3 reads CARPGTGSYEQYF. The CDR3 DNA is TGTGCCAGACCTGGGACCGGCTCCTACGAGCAGTACTTC.

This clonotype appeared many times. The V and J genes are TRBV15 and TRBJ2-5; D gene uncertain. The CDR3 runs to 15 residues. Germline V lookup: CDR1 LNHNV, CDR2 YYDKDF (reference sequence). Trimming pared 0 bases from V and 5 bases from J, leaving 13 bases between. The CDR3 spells CATSRDVVSGETQYF. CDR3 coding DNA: TGTGCCACCAGCAGAGATGTCGTCAGTGGGGAGACCCAGTACTTC.

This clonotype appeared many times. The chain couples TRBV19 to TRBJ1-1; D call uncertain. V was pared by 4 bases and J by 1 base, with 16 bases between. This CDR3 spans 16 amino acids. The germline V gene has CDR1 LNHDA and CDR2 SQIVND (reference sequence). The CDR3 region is CASSTYGVSGNTEAFF. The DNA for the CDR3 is TGTGCCAGTAGTACCTATGGGGTAAGCGGGAACACTGAAGCTTTCTTT.

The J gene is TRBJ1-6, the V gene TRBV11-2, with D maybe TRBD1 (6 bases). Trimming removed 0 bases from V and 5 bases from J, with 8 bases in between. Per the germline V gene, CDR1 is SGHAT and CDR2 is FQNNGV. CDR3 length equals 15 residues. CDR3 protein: CASSLEGTHNSPLHF. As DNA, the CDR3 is TGTGCCAGCAGCTTAGAAGGGACACATAATTCACCCCTCCACTTT.

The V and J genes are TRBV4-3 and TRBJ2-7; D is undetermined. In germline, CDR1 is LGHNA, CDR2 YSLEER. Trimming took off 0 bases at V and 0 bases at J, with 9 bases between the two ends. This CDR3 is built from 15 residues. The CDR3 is CASSQDVRISYEQYF. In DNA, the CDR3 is TGCGCCAGCAGCCAAGATGTTCGGATCTCCTACGAGCAGTACTTC.

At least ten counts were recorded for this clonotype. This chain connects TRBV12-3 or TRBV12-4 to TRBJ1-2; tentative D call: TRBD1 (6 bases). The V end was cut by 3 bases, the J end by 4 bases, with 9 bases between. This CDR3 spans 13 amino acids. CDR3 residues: CASSLVQGYGYTF. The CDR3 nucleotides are TGTGCCAGCAGTTTGGTACAGGGCTATGGCTACACCTTC.

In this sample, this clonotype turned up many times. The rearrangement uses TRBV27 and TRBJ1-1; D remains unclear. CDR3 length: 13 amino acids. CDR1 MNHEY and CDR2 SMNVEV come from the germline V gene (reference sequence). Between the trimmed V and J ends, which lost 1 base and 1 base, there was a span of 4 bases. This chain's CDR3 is CASSLLENTEAFF. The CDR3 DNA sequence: TGTGCCAGCAGTTTATTAGAGAACACTGAAGCTTTCTTT.

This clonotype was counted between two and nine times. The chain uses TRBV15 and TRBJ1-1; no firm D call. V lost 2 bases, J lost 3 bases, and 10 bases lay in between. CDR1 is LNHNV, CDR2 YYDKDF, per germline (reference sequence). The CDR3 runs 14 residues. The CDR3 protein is CATSRYHRDTEAFF. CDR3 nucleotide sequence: TGTGCCACCAGCAGATACCACCGGGACACTGAAGCTTTCTTT.

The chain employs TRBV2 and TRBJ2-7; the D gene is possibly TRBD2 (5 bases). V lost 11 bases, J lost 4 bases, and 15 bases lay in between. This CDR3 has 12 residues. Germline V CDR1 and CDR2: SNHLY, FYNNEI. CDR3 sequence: CAQMRREYEQYF. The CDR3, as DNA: TGTGCCCAGATGAGAAGGGAGTACGAGCAGTACTTC. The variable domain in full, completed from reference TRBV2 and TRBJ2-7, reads EPEVTQTPSHQVTQMGQEVILRCVPISNHLYFYWYRQILGQKVEFLVSFYNNEISEKSEIFDDQFSVERPDGSNFTLKIRSTKLEDSAMYFCAQMRREYEQYFGPGTRLTVT.

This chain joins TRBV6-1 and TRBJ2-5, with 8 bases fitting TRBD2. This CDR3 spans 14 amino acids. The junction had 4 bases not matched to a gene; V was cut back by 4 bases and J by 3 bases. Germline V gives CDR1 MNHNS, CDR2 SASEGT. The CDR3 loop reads CASSAGTREETQYF. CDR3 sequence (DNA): TGTGCCAGCAGTGCCGGGACTAGGGAAGAGACCCAGTACTTC.

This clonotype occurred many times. The CDR3 sequence is CASSQRLVGTGELFF. DNA of the CDR3: TGTGCCAGCAGCCAACGACTAGTTGGCACCGGGGAGCTGTTTTTT. The chain links TRBV11-3 to TRBJ2-2; D may be TRBD2 (6 bases). The V end was cut by 5 bases, the J end by 4 bases, with 14 bases between. The CDR3 runs 15 residues. Germline CDR1 reads SGHNT; CDR2 reads YENEEA.

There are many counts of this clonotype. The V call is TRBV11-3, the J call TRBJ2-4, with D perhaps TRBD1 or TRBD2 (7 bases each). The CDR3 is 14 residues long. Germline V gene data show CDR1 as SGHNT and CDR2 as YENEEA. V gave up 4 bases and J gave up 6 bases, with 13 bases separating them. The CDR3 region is CASSSPRGGNIQYF. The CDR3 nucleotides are TGTGCCAGCAGCTCCCCCAGGGGGGGAAACATTCAGTACTTC.

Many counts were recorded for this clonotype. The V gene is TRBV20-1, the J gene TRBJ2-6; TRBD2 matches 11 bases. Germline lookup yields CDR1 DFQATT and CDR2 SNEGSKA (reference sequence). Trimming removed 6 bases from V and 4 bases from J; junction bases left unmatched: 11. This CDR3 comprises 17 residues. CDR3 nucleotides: TGCAGTGCCTCCACTAGCGGGAGCAAGTCCGGGGCCAACGTCCTGACTTTC. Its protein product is CSASTSGSKSGANVLTF.

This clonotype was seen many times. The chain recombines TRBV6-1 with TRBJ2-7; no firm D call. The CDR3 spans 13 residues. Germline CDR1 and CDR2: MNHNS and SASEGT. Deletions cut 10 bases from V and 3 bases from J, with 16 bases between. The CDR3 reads CATAPGSNYEQYF. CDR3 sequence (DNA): TGTGCCACCGCACCGGGCTCCAACTACGAGCAGTACTTC.

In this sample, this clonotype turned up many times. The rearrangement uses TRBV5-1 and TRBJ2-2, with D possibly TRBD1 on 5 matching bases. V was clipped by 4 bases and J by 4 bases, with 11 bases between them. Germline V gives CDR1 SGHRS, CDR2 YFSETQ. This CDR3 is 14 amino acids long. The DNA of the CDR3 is TGCGCCAGCAGCACAACGACAGCCACCGGGGAGCTGTTTTTT. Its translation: CASSTTTATGELFF.

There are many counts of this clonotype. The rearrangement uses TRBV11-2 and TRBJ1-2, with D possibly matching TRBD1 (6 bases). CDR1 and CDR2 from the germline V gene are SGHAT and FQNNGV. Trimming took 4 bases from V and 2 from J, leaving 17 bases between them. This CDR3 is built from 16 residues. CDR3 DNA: TGTGCCAGCAGCTCCCTACCCGACAGGAACAACTATGGCTACACCTTC. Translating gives CASSSLPDRNNYGYTF. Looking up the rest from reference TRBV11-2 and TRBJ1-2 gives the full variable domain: EAGVAQSPRYKIIEKRQSVAFWCNPISGHATLYWYQQILGQGPKLLIQFQNNGVVDDSQLPKDRFSAERLKGVDSTLKIQPAKLEDSAVYLCASSSLPDRNNYGYTFGSGTRLTVV.

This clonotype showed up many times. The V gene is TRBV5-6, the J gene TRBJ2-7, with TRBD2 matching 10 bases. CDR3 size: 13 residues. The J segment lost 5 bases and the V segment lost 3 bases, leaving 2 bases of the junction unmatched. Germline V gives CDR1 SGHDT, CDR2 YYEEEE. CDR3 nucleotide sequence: TGTGCCAGCAGCTGGACTAGCGGTAACGAGCAGTACTTC. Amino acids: CASSWTSGNEQYF.

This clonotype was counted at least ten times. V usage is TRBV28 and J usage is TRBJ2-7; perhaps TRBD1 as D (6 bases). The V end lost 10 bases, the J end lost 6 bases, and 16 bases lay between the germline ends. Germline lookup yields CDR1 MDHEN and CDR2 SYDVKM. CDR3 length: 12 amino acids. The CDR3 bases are TGTGCCACCAACCAGGGGTCTAGCGAGCAGTACTTC. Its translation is CATNQGSSEQYF.

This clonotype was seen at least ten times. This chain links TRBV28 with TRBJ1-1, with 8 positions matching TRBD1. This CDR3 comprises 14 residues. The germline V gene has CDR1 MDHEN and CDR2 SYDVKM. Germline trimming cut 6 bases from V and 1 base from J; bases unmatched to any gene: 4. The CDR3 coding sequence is TGTGCCAGCAGGTCCGGGACAGGGAACACTGAAGCTTTCTTT. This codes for CASRSGTGNTEAFF.

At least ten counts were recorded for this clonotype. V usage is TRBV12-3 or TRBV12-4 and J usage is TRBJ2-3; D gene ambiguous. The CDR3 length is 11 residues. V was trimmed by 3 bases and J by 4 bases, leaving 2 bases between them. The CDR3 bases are TGTGCCAGCAGTTTTTCAGATACGCAGTATTTT. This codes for CASSFSDTQYF.

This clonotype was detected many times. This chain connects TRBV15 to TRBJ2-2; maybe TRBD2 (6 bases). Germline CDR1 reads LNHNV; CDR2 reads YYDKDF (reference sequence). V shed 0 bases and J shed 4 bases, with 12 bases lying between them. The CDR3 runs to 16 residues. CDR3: CATSRERGDITGELFF. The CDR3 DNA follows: TGTGCCACCAGCAGAGAGCGGGGTGATATCACCGGGGAGCTGTTTTTT.

The CDR3 here is CASSLGGFYTEAFF. The CDR3 DNA is TGTGCCAGCAGTTTAGGGGGGTTCTACACTGAAGCTTTCTTT. The chain carries TRBV28 and TRBJ1-1; tentatively, D is TRBD1 (5 bases). Germline-derived CDR1 and CDR2 are MDHEN and SYDVKM. The CDR3 contains 14 residues. V dropped 2 bases and J dropped 3 bases, with 10 bases sitting between them.

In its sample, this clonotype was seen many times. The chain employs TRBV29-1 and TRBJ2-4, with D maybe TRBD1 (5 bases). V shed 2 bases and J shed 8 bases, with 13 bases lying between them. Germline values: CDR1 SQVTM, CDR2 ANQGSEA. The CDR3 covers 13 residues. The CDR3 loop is CSVEPARVHIQYF. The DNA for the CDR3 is TGCAGCGTTGAACCCGCCAGGGTACACATTCAGTACTTC. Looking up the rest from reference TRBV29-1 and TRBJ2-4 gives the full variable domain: SAVISQKPSRDICQRGTSLTIQCQVDSQVTMMFWYRQQPGQSLTLIATANQGSEATYESGFVIDKFPISRPNLTFSTLTVSNMSPEDSSIYLCSVEPARVHIQYFGAGTRLSVL.

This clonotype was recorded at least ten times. CDR3 protein: CASSHRDRGSPLHF. The CDR3 nucleotides are TGTGCCAGCAGCCACCGGGACAGGGGATCACCCCTCCACTTT. This chain connects TRBV11-1 to TRBJ1-6, with 10 bases aligning to TRBD1. Losses at the gene ends were 5 bases for V and 10 bases for J; bases not matched to a gene: 5. Germline CDR1 is SGHAT and CDR2 is FQDESV (reference sequence). CDR3 length equals 14 residues.

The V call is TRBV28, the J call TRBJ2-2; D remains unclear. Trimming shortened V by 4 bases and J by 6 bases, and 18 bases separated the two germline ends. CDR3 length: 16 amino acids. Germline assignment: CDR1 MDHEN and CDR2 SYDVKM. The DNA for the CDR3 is TGTGCCAGCAGTTCCCAGAATTACTTAGTCGCCGGGGAGCTGTTTTTT. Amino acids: CASSSQNYLVAGELFF. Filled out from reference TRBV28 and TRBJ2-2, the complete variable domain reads DVKVTQSSRYLVKRTGEKVFLECVQDMDHENMFWYRQDPGLGLRLIYFSYDVKMKEKGDIPEGYSVSREKKERFSLILESASTNQTSMYLCASSSQNYLVAGELFFGEGSRLTVL.